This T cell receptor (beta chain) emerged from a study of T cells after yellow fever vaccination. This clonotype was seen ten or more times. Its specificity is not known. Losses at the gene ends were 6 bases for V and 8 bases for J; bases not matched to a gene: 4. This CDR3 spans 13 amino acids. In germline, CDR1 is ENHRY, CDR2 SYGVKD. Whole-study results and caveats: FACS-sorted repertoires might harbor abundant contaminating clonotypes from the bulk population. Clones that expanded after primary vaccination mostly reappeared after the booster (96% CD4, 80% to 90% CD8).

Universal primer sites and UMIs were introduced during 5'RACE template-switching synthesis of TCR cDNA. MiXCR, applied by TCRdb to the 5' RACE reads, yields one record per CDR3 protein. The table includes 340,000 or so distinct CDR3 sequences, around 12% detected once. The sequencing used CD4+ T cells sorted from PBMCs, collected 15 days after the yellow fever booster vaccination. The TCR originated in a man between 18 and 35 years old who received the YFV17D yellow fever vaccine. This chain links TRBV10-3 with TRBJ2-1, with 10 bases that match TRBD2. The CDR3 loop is CAIRPSGGDEQFF. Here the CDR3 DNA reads TGTGCCATCAGACCTAGCGGGGGCGATGAGCAGTTCTTC.